These T cell receptor beta chains were read from a single sample in a study of cytomegalovirus exposure and HLA in healthy donors. The data were produced by immunoSEQ multiplex PCR, yet TCRdb's version contains in-frame clones alone and is incomplete. The sample records 100,000 to 150,000 clones, 90% to 96% being singletons. What was sequenced was PBMCs. These receptors came from a man aged 18 to 30 in good health and CMV-seronegative. Both conserved end residues are part of each CDR3. The order of the fields is J gene, V gene, D gene, clone size, CDR3 DNA, CDR3 protein. A D gene is named only where the DNA matches it firmly. Expanded clones get a size class; other rows say once, few or many, or leave the size out.

TRBJ2-7 TRBV29-1 TRBD2 - TGCAGCGTTTCGGCCCCTATTAGGACTAGCGGGATCGAGCAGTACTTC CSVSAPIRTSGIEQYF
TRBJ1-2 TRBV6-1 TRBD1 - TGTGCCAGCAGTGAAGGGACAGGATACTATGGCTACACCTTC CASSEGTGYYGYTF
TRBJ2-7 TRBV4-1 TRBD2 - TGCGCCAGCAGCCAACCTACTAGCGGGGGCTCCTACGAGCAGTACTTC CASSQPTSGGSYEQYF
TRBJ2-5 TRBV11-1 TRBD2 - TGTGCCAGCAGCTTACAGCGACTAGCGGGGGAGACCCAGTACTTC CASSLQRLAGETQYF
TRBJ2-3 TRBV5-1 TRBD2 - TGCGCCAGCAGCTCTCCTAGCGGGAGGATCACAGATACGCAGTATTTT CASSSPSGRITDTQYF
TRBJ1-2 TRBV5-1 TRBD1 - TGCGCCAGCAGCTTGGGACAGGGGGCCACCTTGGGAGGCTACACCTTC CASSLGQGATLGGYTF
TRBJ1-1 TRBV5-1 - few TGCGCCAGCAGCCTCGCGGGGTCGTGGGGCACTGAAGCTTTCTTT CASSLAGSWGTEAFF
TRBJ1-2 TRBV30 - few TGTGCCTGGAGTGTACTGCAGGGGTTGGATGGCTACACCTTC CAWSVLQGLDGYTF
TRBJ2-1 TRBV9 TRBD1 - TGTGCCAGCAGCTCGACCCCTGGGACAGGGCGTGAGCAGTTCTTC CASSSTPGTGREQFF
TRBJ1-2 TRBV6-1 TRBD1 - TGTGCCAGCAGTGAAGGAGAACAGGGGGCCTATGGCTACACCTTC CASSEGEQGAYGYTF
TRBJ1-1 TRBV30 - - TGTGCCTGGAGTGTACCAGGGGAGATGGTGAACACTGAAGCTTTCTTT CAWSVPGEMVNTEAFF
TRBJ2-3 TRBV9 - - TGTGCCAGCAGCGTAGAAAGGGGGTCCAGGGCAGATACGCAGTATTTT CASSVERGSRADTQYF
TRBJ2-2 TRBV9 TRBD1 - TGTGCCAGCAGCCGCTCTAGGACAGGGAAGAACACCGGGGAGCTGTTTTTT CASSRSRTGKNTGELFF
TRBJ2-6 TRBV7-9 - - TGTGCCAGCAGCAAAATTGATAGCTCTGGGGCCAACGTCCTGACTTTC CASSKIDSSGANVLTF
TRBJ2-7 TRBV6-5 TRBD1 - TGTGCCAGCAGTTCGACCCCCGGGACAGCCTACGAGCAGTACTTC CASSSTPGTAYEQYF
TRBJ2-5 TRBV7-6 - - TGTGCCAGCAGGACCCAACTAGGGGAGACCCAGTACTTC CASRTQLGETQYF
TRBJ2-2 TRBV18 - - TGTGCCAGCTCACCAAGAGGAACGGACACCGGGGAGCTGTTTTTT CASSPRGTDTGELFF
TRBJ2-7 TRBV7-2 - - TGTGCCAGCACGGAATTAATCGATGGAGGTCAAGAGCAGTACTTC CASTELIDGGQEQYF
TRBJ2-1 TRBV7-9 TRBD1 - TGTGCCAGCAGCCTAGGACAGGGGGCTATTTCCTACAATGAGCAGTTCTTC CASSLGQGAISYNEQFF
TRBJ2-7 TRBV28 - - TGTGCCAGCAGCATACGGTCCACGAGGGACGAGCAGTACTTC CASSIRSTRDEQYF
TRBJ1-4 TRBV18 - - TGTGCCAGCTCACCACCGATGGAGGGACTTGAGGAAAAACTGTTTTTT CASSPPMEGLEEKLFF
TRBJ2-5 TRBV11-3 TRBD2 once TGTGCCAGCAGCGAAGGACTAGCGGGTCTCCAAGAGACCCAGTACTTC CASSEGLAGLQETQYF